This section outlines one TCR beta chain sequence together with its context. This sample stems from a study of blood T cell repertoires in COVID-19. Turning to the study itself: From the United States, Italy and Spain came samples of acute and convalescent COVID-19. Nucleic acid was either cDNA or gDNA, and it came from T cells, B-cell-depleted T cells, or PBMCs.

TCRdb's copy holds only in-frame clones and misses some; the assay was immunoSEQ multiplex PCR. This repertoire shows 450,000 or so clones, roughly 90% found once; its top ten account for 0.75% to 0.85%. The CDR3 has 16 residues. Patients from Seattle were sampled longitudinally, starting during active infection. The source of this sequence is a man between 18 and 35 years old with COVID-19, enrolled during active disease. The genes are TRBV21-1 and TRBJ1-1. TRBV21-1 is listed as a pseudogene. The sequenced sample was peripheral blood. The CDR3 DNA sequence: TGTGCCAGCAGCAAAGAATCGGTCGAGGGGAACACTGAAGCTTTCTTT. Translating gives CASSKESVEGNTEAFF.